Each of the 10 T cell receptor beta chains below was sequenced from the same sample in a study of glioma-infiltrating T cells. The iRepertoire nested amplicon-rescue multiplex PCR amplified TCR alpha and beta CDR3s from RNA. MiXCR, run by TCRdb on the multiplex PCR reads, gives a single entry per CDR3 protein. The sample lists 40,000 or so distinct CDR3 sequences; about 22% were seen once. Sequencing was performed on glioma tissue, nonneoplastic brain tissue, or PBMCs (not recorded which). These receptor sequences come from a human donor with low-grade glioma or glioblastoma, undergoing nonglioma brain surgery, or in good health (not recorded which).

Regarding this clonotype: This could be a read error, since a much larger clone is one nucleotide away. The CDR3 nucleotides are TGTGCCAGCAGCCGACTCGGGACAGAGCGTAATGAGCAGTTCTTC. The encoded protein is CASSRLGTERNEQFF. This sequence joins TRBV14 and TRBJ2-1; TRBD1 matches at 7 bases. In germline, CDR1 is SGHDN, CDR2 FVKESK. The CDR3 runs 15 residues. V dropped 4 bases and J dropped 7; count of bases not matched to a gene: 10.

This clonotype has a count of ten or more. CDR3 region: CASSVSGSSPLHF. The CDR3 DNA reads as TGTGCCAGCAGTGTATCAGGGTCTTCACCCCTCCACTTT. The chain uses TRBV2 and TRBJ1-6; a possible D gene is TRBD1 (5 bases). V lost 4 bases and J lost 9, with 10 bases in between. The germline V gene has CDR1 SNHLY and CDR2 FYNNEI. The CDR3 consists of 13 residues.

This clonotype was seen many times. CDR3 protein: CATSRDQGGRGNQPQHF. Written as DNA, the CDR3 is TGTGCCACCAGCAGAGATCAAGGGGGTAGAGGGAATCAGCCCCAGCATTTT. The V and J genes are TRBV15 and TRBJ1-5; possibly TRBD1 for D (6 bases). V was cut by 0 bases and J by 4 bases, with 16 bases left in between. The CDR3 totals 17 residues. CDR1 is LNHNV, CDR2 YYDKDF, per germline (reference sequence).

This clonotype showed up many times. The CDR3, as DNA: TGCAGTGCTAGAGTCTCCTACAATGAGCAGTTCTTC. Encoded protein: CSARVSYNEQFF. The V gene is TRBV20-1, the J gene TRBJ2-1, with D unresolved. Germline CDR1 is DFQATT and CDR2 is SNEGSKA (reference sequence). This CDR3 spans 12 amino acids. V was clipped by 1 base and J by 0 bases, with 1 base between them.

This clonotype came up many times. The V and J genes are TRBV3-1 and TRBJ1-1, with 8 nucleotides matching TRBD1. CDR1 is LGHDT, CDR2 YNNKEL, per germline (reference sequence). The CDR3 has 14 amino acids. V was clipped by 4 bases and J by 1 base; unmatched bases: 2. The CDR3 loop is CASSRGQANTEAFF. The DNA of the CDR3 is TGTGCCAGCAGCCGGGGACAGGCGAACACTGAAGCTTTCTTT.

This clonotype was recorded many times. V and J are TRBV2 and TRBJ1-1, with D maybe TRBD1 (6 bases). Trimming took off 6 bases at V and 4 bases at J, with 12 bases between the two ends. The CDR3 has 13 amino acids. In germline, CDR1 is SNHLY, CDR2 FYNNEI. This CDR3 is CASRPQGFTEAFF. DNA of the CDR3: TGTGCCAGCAGGCCACAGGGATTCACTGAAGCTTTCTTT.

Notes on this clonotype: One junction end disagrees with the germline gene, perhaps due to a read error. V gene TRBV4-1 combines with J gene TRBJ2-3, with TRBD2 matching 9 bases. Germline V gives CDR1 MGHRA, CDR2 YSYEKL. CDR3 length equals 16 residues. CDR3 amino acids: CPSSQFGGRAADTQYF. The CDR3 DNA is TGCCCCAGCAGCCAATTTGGCGGGAGGGCCGCAGATACGCAGTATTTT.

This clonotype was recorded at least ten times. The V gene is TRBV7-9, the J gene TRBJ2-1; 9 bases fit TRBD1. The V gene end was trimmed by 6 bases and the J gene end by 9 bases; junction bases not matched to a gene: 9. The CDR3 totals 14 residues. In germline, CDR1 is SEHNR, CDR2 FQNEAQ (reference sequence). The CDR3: CASSPGTGLSEQFF. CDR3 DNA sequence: TGTGCCAGCAGTCCAGGGACAGGGCTTAGTGAGCAGTTCTTC.

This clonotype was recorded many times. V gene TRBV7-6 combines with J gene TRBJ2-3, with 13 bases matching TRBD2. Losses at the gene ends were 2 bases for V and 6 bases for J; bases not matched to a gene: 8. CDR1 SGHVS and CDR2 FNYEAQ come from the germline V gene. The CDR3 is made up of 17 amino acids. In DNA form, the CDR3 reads TGTGCCAGCAGCTTAACTACTAGCGGGGGGGCCTCGGATACGCAGTATTTT. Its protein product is CASSLTTSGGASDTQYF.

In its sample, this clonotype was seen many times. CDR3 protein: CAISSDRVGETQYF. The CDR3 region has the DNA TGTGCCATCAGTTCGGACAGGGTGGGCGAGACCCAGTACTTC. The J gene is TRBJ2-5, the V gene TRBV10-3; the match to TRBD1 covers 8 bases. The junction had 7 bases not matched to a gene; V was cut back by 5 bases and J by 5 bases. Germline lookup yields CDR1 ENHRY and CDR2 SYGVKD. The CDR3 spans 14 residues.